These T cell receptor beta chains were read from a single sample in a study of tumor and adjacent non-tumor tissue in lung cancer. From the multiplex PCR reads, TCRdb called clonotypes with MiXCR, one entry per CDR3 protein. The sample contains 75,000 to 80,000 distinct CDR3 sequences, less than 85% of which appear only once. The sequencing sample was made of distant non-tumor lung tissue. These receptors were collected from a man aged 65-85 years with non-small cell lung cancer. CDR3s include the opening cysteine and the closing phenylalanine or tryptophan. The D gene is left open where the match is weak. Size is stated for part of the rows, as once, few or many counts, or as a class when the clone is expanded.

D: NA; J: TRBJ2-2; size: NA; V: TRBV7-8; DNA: TGTGCCAGCAGCTTAGTTTCGGTCTTCACCGGGGAGCTGTTTTTT; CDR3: CASSLVSVFTGELFF
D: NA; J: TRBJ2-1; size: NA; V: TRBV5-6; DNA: TGTGCCAGCAGCAAGCCACCCACTAGCACTCTTTACTCCTACAATGAGCAGTTCTTC; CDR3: CASSKPPTSTLYSYNEQFF
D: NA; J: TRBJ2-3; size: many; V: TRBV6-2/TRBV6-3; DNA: TGTGCCAGCAGTTACTCGCCCAGCCGTGGGGATACGCAGTATTTT; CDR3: CASSYSPSRGDTQYF
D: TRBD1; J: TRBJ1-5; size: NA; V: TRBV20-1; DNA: TGCAGTGCTGGCCCGGACAGGGAGGAGAATAAGCCCCAGCATTTT; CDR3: CSAGPDREENKPQHF
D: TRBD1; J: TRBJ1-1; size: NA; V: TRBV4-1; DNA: TGCACCAGCAGCCAAGGACAGGTCTGGAACACTGAAGCTTTCTTT; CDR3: CTSSQGQVWNTEAFF
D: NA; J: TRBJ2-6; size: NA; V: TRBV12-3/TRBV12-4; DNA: TGTGCCAACAGCAAACGAACTGGAGCCAACGTCCTGACTTTC; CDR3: CANSKRTGANVLTF
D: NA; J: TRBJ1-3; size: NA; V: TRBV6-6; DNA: TGTGCCACCAGTATTGGGCATACATCTGGAAACACAATATATTTT; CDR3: CATSIGHTSGNTIYF
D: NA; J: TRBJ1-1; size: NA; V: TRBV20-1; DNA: TGCAGTGCTGATGACCGTACCCAGCCTGGCACAGAAGCTATCTTT; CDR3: CSADDRTQPGTEAIF
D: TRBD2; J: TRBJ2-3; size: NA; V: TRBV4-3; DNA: TGCGCCAGCAACCAAGATGGGCCTAGCGGGAGAACAGATATGGAGTATTTT; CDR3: CASNQDGPSGRTDMEYF
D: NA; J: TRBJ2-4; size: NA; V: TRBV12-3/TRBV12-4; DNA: TGTGCCAGCAGCCAGGAGCGGCTAGCCAAAAACGTTCAGTACTTC; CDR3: CASSQERLAKNVQYF
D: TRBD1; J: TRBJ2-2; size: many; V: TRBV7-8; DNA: TGTGCCAGCAGCTCTGGGACAGTCAACACCGGGGAGCTGTTTTTT; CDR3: CASSSGTVNTGELFF
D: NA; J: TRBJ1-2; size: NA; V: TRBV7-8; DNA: TGTGCCAGCAGCTTAGAGTACGGGATCTATGGCTACACCTTC; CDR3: CASSLEYGIYGYTF
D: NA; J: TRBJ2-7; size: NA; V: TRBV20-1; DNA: TGCAGTGCTACCTGGGCAGTCGAGCACTACTTC; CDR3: CSATWAVEHYF
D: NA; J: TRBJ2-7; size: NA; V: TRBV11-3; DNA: TGTGCCAGCAGTTCCGACGTCTCCTACGAGCAGTGCTTC; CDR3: CASSSDVSYEQCF
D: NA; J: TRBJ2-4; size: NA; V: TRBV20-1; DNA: TGCTGTGCTAGGCCGTTTGACAAAAGCATTCAGTACTTC; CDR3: CCARPFDKSIQYF
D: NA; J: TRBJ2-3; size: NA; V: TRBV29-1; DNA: TGCAACACCGCGTACGTAGATACGCAGTATTTT; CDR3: CNTAYVDTQYF
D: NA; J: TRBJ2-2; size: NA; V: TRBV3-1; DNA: TGTGCCAGCAGCGAGTGGGGTGAGCTGTTTTTT; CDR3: CASSEWGELFF
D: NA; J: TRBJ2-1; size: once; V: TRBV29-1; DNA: TGCTGCGTTGAACTGCTTCAGGGGCAGGGAAGTGGATACAATGAGCAGTTCTTC; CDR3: CCVELLQGQGSGYNEQFF
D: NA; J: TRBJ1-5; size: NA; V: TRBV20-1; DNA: TGCAGTGCTAGGGAGGTCGGAAGTTTGGGTCAGCCCCAGCATTTT; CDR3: CSAREVGSLGQPQHF
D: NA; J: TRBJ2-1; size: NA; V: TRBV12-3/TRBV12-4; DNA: TGTGTCAGCAGTGACCCTCACAAGCAGGGCTACAATGAGCAGTTCTTC; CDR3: CVSSDPHKQGYNEQFF
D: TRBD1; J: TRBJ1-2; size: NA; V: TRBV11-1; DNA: TGTGCCTGCATCGACGGACAGGGGCAAACCTCTTATGGCTACACCTTC; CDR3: CACIDGQGQTSYGYTF
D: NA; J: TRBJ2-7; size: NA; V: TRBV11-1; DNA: TGTGCCAGCAGTTTAGAAGCTTCCACCTTCTACGAGAAGTACTTC; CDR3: CASSLEASTFYEKYF
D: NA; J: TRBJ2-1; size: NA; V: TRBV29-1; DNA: TGCACCGGGAAGGGTTTCTACAATGAACAGTTCTTC; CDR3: CTGKGFYNEQFF
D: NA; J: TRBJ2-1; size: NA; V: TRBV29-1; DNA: TGCAGCGCTATGAGGTGGGGCACAAACAATGAGCAGTTCTTC; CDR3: CSAMRWGTNNEQFF
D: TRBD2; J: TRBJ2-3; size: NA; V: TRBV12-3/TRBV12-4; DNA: TGTGCCAGCAGTATGGGACTAGCGACCTACACAGATACTCAGTATTTT; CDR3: CASSMGLATYTDTQYF
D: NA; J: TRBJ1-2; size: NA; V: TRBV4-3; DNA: TGCGCCAGCAACCAAGATCTGGGCGGAGACGGCTACACCTTC; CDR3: CASNQDLGGDGYTF
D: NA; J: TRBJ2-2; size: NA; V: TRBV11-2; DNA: TGTGCCAGTAGCCCAGCTGGACTCGCGAACACCGGGGAGCTGTTTTTT; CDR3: CASSPAGLANTGELFF
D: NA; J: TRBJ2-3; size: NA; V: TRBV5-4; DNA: TGTGCCTGTAGCCTGTCCCAGACACAGACAGATATGCAGTATTTT; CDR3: CACSLSQTQTDMQYF